The 9 T cell receptor beta chains listed next were all sequenced from one sample in a study of shared clonotypes between healthy human individuals. Produced via immunoSEQ multiplex PCR; TCRdb's table is partial and in-frame only. Counted here are some 1.1 million clones, 70% to 85% occurring once; the ten biggest clones make up almost 0.9%. Material for sequencing was memory CD4+ T cells from PBMCs. This sample's subset: CD45RA-negative fraction. The receptor set was obtained from a man aged 18 to 29 in good health. Some clones in this sample may be carry-over from other donors' samples.

The chain recombines TRBV7-9 with TRBJ2-4, with a possible D match to TRBD2 (5 bases). CDR1 is SEHNR and CDR2 is FQNEAQ in the germline V gene (reference sequence). CDR3 length: 14 residues. V lost 4 bases and J lost 0, with 7 bases in between. The CDR3 DNA reads TGTGCCAGCAGCTCAGAGGGAGCCAAAAACATTCAGTACTTC. It translates to CASSSEGAKNIQYF. Using reference TRBV7-9 and TRBJ2-4 for the parts outside the CDR3, the full variable domain is DTGVSQNPRHKITKRGQNVTFRCDPISEHNRLYWYRQTLGQGPEFLTYFQNEAQLEKSRLLSDRFSAERPKGSFSTLEIQRTEQGDSAMYLCASSSEGAKNIQYFGAGTRLSVL.

The chain recombines TRBV19 with TRBJ2-7; the match to TRBD1 covers 10 bases. This CDR3 region has 14 residues. Germline assignment: CDR1 LNHDA and CDR2 SQIVND (reference sequence). With V trimmed by 5 bases and J by 2 bases, 3 bases remained unmatched. CDR3 in amino acids: CASSVDRGPYEQYF. As DNA, the CDR3 is TGTGCCAGTAGTGTCGACAGGGGGCCCTACGAGCAGTACTTC.

V gene TRBV18 combines with J gene TRBJ2-5; maybe TRBD2 (5 bases). The last part of the DNA fits TRBJ2-7 better; the J call may be wrong. This CDR3 has 14 residues. Germline V gene data show CDR1 as KGHSH and CDR2 as LQKENI. DNA of the CDR3: TGTGCCAGCTCACCGGAGGTGGCGGGCTACGAGCAGTACTTC. Protein: CASSPEVAGYEQYF.

This rearrangement joins TRBV30 to TRBJ2-1, with 8 nucleotides matching TRBD2. In germline, CDR1 is GTSNPN, CDR2 SVGIG (reference sequence). The junction had 7 bases not matched to a gene; V was cut back by 2 bases and J by 4 bases. This CDR3 has 15 residues. The CDR3, as DNA: TGTGCCTGGAGTTGGATGATAGCGGGGTACAATGAGCAGTTCTTC. Amino acid sequence: CAWSWMIAGYNEQFF.

V is TRBV5-1 and J is TRBJ2-7; TRBD1 might be the D (6 bases). CDR1 SGHRS and CDR2 YFSETQ come from the germline V gene. The CDR3 has 11 residues. V gave up 5 bases and J gave up 6 bases, with 9 bases separating them. CDR3 loop: CASRSGAEQYF. Written as DNA, the CDR3 is TGCGCCAGCAGGTCAGGGGCCGAGCAGTACTTC. Filled out from reference TRBV5-1 and TRBJ2-7, the complete variable domain reads KAGVTQTPRYLIKTRGQQVTLSCSPISGHRSVSWYQQTPGQGLQFLFEYFSETQRNKGNFPGRFSGRQFSNSRSEMNVSTLELGDSALYLCASRSGAEQYFGPGTRLTVT.

The chain joins TRBV5-4 to TRBJ2-2; D gene unclear. Germline V gene data show CDR1 as SGHNT and CDR2 as YYREEE (reference sequence). The V gene lost 0 bases and the J gene lost 1 base, with 10 bases spanning the gap. The CDR3 runs 16 residues. The CDR3 is CASSLGSSMNTGELFF. CDR3 in DNA: TGTGCCAGCAGCTTGGGGAGTAGCATGAACACCGGGGAGCTGTTTTTT.

This rearrangement joins TRBV7-8 to TRBJ1-2, with D hard to call. This CDR3 has 15 amino acids. Trimming cost V 5 bases and J 8 bases, with 21 bases left between them. Germline lookup yields CDR1 SGHVS and CDR2 FQNEAQ. The CDR3 reads CASSLNGFPKEGYTF. The CDR3 DNA is TGTGCCAGCAGCCTCAATGGATTCCCGAAGGAGGGCTACACCTTC. Together with reference TRBV7-8 and TRBJ1-2, the CDR3 gives the full variable domain: GAGVSQSPRYKVAKRGQDVALRCDPISGHVSLFWYQQALGQGPEFLTYFQNEAQLDKSGLPSDRFFAERPEGSVSTLKIQRTQQEDSAVYLCASSLNGFPKEGYTFGSGTRLTVV.

The chain couples TRBV9 to TRBJ2-4; 10 nucleotides align to TRBD2. Germline CDR1 is SGDLS and CDR2 is YYNGEE. The CDR3 covers 14 residues. Germline trimming cut 4 bases from V and 8 bases from J; bases unmatched to any gene: 6. CDR3 in DNA: TGTGCCAGCAGCCCCTCTAGCGGGAGTTACATTCAGTACTTC. Residues: CASSPSSGSYIQYF.

The genes are TRBV9 and TRBJ2-6; tentatively, D is TRBD1 or TRBD2 (5 bases each). Germline V gives CDR1 SGDLS, CDR2 YYNGEE. The CDR3 length is 15 residues. V gave up 2 bases and J gave up 4 bases, with 10 bases separating them. CDR3 bases: TGTGCCAGCAGCGTGGCAGGGACCGGGGCCAACGTCCTGACTTTC. Translated: CASSVAGTGANVLTF. Supplemented by reference TRBV9 and TRBJ2-6, the full variable domain reads DSGVTQTPKHLITATGQRVTLRCSPRSGDLSVYWYQQSLDQGLQFLIQYYNGEERAKGNILERFSAQQFPDLHSELNLSSLELGDSALYFCASSVAGTGANVLTFGAGSRLTVL.